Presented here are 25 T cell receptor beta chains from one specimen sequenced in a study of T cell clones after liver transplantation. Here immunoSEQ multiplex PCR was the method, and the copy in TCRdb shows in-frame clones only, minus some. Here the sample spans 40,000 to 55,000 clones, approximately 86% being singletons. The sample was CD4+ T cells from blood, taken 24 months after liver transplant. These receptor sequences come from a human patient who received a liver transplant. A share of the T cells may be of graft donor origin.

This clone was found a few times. The CDR3 DNA sequence: TGTGCCACCAGCAGAGCTCTAGCGGGGCGCACAGATACGCAGTATTTT. Translating it yields CATSRALAGRTDTQYF. The rearrangement uses TRBV15 and TRBJ2-3, with 9 bases that match TRBD2. The CDR3 sequence is 16 residues long. The V segment lost 1 base and the J segment 1 base; nucleotides outside the gene matches: 3. Germline CDR1 LNHNV, CDR2 YYDKDF (reference sequence).

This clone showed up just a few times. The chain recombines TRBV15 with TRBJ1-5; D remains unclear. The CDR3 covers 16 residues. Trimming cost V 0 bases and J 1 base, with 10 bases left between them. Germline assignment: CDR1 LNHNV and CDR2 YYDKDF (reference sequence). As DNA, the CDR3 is TGTGCCACCAGCAGAGATAGAGGGATCAGCAATCAGCCCCAGCATTTT. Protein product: CATSRDRGISNQPQHF.

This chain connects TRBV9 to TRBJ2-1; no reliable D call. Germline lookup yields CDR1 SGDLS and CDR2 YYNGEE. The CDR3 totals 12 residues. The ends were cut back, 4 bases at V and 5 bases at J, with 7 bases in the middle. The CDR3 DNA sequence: TGTGCCAGCAGCCCCAATCACAATGAGCAGTTCTTC. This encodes CASSPNHNEQFF.

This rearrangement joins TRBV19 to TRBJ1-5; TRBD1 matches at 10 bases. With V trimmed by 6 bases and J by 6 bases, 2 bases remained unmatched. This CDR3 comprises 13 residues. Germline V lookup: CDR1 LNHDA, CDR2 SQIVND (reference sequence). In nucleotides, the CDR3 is TGTGCCAGTAGGACAGGGGGCGTTCAGCCCCAGCATTTT. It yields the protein CASRTGGVQPQHF.

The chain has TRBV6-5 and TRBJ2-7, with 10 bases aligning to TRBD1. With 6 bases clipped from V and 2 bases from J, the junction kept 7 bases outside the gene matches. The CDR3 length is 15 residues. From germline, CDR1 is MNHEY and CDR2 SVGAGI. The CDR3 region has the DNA TGTGCCAGCAGGCTTACCGGGACAGGGGCCTACGAGCAGTACTTC. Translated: CASRLTGTGAYEQYF.

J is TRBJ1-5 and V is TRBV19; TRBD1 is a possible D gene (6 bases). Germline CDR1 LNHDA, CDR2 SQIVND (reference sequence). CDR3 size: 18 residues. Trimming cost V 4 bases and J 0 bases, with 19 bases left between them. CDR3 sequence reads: CASSKRTAVSGSNQPQHF. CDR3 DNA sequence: TGTGCCAGTAGTAAACGGACAGCGGTATCTGGTAGCAATCAGCCCCAGCATTTT. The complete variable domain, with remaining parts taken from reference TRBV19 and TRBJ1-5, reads DGGITQSPKYLFRKEGQNVTLSCEQNLNHDAMYWYRQDPGQGLRLIYYSQIVNDFQKGDIAEGYSVSREKKESFPLTVTSAQKNPTAFYLCASSKRTAVSGSNQPQHFGDGTRLSIL.

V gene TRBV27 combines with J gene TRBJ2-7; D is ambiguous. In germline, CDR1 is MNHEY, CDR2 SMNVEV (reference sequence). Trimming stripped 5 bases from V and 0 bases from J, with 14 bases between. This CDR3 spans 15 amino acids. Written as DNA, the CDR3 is TGTGCCAGCAGTCCACAGAAATACCACTCCTACGAGCAGTACTTC. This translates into CASSPQKYHSYEQYF.

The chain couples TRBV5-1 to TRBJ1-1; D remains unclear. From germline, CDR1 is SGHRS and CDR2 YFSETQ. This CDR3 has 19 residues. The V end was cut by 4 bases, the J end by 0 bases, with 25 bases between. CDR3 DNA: TGCGCCAGCAGCGAGAATCCGGTCCTTAGGCCGGGAGTGAACACTGAAGCTTTCTTT. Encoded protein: CASSENPVLRPGVNTEAFF.

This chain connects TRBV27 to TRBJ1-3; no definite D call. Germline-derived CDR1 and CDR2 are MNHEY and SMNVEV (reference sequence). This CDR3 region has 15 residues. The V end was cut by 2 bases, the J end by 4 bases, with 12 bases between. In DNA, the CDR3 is TGTGCCAGCAGTTTAGCGAATGGGCCCGGAAACACCATATATTTT. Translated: CASSLANGPGNTIYF.

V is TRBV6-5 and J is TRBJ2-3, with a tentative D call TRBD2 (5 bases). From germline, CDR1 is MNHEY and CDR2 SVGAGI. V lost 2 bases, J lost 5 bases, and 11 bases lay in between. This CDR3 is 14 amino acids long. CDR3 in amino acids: CASSYRRVGDTQYF. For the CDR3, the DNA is TGTGCCAGCAGTTACCGGCGGGTTGGAGATACGCAGTATTTT.

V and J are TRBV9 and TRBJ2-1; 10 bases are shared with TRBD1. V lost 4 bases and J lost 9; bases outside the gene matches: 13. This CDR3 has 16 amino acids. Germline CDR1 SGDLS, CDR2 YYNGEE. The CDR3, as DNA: TGTGCCAGCAGCCTAACGACAGGGGGCCAGGACGGTGAGCAGTTCTTC. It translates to CASSLTTGGQDGEQFF.

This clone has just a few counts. CDR3 in DNA: TGCGCCAGCAGTCGGGGTTCCTACGAGCAGTACTTC. It is translated as CASSRGSYEQYF. The chain carries TRBV5-1 and TRBJ2-7; maybe TRBD2 (5 bases). The V gene's germline CDR1 is SGHRS and CDR2 YFSETQ. V lost 5 bases and J lost 1, with 7 bases in between. CDR3 length equals 12 residues.

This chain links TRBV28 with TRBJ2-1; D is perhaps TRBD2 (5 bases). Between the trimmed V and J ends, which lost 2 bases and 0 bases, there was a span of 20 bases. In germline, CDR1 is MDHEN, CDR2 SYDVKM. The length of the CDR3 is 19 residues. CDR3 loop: CASSLMASLLSSSYNEQFF. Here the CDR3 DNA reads TGTGCCAGCAGTTTAATGGCTAGCCTACTCTCAAGCTCCTACAATGAGCAGTTCTTC.

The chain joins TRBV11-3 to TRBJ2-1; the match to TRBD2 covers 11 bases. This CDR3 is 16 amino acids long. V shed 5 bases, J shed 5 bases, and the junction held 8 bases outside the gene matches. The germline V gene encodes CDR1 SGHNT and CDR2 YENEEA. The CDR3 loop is CASSPGSSGRHNEQFF. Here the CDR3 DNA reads TGTGCCAGCAGCCCCGGGTCTAGCGGGAGGCACAATGAGCAGTTCTTC.

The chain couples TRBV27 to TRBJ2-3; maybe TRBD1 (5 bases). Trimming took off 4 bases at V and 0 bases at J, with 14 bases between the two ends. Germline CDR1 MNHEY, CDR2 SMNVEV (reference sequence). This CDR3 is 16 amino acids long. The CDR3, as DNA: TGTGCCAGCAGTTCTTACAGGACCTCTAGCACAGATACGCAGTATTTT. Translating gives CASSSYRTSSTDTQYF.

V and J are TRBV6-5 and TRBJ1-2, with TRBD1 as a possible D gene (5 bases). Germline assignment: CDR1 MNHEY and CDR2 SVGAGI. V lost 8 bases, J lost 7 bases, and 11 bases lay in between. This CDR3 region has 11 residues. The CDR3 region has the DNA TGTGCCAGCGGTATGGGACGTGGCTACACCTTC. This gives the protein CASGMGRGYTF.

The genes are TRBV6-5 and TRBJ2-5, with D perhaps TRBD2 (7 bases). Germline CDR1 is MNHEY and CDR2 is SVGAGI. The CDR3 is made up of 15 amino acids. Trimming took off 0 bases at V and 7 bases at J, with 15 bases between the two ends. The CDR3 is CASSYSLGGEGTQYF. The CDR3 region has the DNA TGTGCCAGCAGTTACTCGCTAGGGGGGGAAGGGACCCAGTACTTC.

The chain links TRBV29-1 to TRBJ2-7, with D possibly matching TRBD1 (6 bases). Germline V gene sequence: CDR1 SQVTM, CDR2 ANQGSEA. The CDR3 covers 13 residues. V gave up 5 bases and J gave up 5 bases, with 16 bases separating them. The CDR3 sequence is CSVPTTGTNEQYF. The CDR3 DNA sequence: TGCAGCGTTCCAACAACCGGGACAAACGAGCAGTACTTC.

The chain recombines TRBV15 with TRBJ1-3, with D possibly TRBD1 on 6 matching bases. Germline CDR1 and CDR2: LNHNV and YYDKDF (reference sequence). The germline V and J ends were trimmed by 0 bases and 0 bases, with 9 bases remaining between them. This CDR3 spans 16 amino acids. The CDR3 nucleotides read TGTGCCACCAGCAGAGATCTAGGGGGCTCTGGAAACACCATATATTTT. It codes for CATSRDLGGSGNTIYF.

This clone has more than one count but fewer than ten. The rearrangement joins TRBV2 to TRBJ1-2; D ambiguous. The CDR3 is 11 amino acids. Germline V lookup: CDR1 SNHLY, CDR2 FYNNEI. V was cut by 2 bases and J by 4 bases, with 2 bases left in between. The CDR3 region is CASSEIYGYTF. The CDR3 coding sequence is TGTGCCAGCAGTGAAATCTATGGCTACACCTTC.

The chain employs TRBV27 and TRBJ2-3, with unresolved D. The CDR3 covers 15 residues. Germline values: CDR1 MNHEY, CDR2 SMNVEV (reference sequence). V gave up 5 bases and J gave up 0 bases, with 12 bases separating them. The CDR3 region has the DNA TGTGCCAGCAGTAAGAACTCACCTAGCACAGATACGCAGTATTTT. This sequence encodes CASSKNSPSTDTQYF.

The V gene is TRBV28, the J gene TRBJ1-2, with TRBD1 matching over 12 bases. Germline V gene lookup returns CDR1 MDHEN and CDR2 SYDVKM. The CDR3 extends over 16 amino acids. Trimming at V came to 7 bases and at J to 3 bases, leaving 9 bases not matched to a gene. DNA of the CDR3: TGTGCCAGCATTTATGGGGGACAGGGGGCCTACTATGGCTACACCTTC. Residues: CASIYGGQGAYYGYTF.

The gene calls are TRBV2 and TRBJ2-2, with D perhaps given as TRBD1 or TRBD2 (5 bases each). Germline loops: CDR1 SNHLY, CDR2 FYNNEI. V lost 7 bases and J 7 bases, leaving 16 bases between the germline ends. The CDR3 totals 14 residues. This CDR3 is CASTSEGRDGELFF. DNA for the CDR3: TGTGCCAGCACGTCAGAGGGACGCGACGGGGAGCTGTTTTTT.

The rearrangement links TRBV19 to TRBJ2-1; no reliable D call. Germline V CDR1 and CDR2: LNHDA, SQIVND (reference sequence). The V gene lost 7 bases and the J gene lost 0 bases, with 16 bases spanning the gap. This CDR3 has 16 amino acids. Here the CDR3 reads CASTIGRSRSYNEQFF. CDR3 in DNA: TGTGCCAGTACCATAGGCAGGAGCCGCTCCTACAATGAGCAGTTCTTC.

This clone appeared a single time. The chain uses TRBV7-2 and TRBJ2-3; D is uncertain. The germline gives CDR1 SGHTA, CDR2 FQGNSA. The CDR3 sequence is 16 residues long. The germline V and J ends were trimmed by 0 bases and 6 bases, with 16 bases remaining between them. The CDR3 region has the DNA TGTGCCAGCAGCTTAGCGCTCCCTGCAACCACCGATACGCAGTATTTT. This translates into CASSLALPATTDTQYF.